This TCR beta chain was captured by sequencing in a study of blood T cells in healthy people across ages (dated by TCRdb to between 2014 and 2016). About the study as a whole: In model experiments, roughly one uniquely barcoded TCR beta cDNA molecule per two T cells was captured by template switching. To track age-related changes in TCR beta repertoire diversity, the study relied on deep sequencing normalized with unique cDNA molecular identifiers. To avoid experimental bias, donors of different ages were spread randomly across the sequencing lanes. The donors were split into four age groups: young (average about 16 years), middle-aged (over 35), aged (over 55) and long-lived (under 90). For two donors (one aged 18 to 29 and one aged 80 or older), the study analyzed two additional independent replicas of 1 million unique cDNA reads from the same blood draw. What the authors observed across the whole study: Because donor CMV infection status was unknown, age-related changes in expanded clonotypes were potentially confounded. Total diversity estimates from one million sequenced T cells were considered lower bounds and underestimates. Observed TCR beta diversity per million T cells fell roughly linearly with age, and a significant reduction was already apparent by age around 39. Compared with the aged group, the long-lived group had more naive CD4+ T cells, fewer expanded clones and increased TCR diversity, a pattern suggesting age selection. Because profiling used bulk unsorted PBMCs, naive and antigen-experienced compartments could not be compared conclusively. There was a strong correlation between observed TCR beta diversity and the percentage of naive T cells measured by flow cytometry.

Remarks on this clonotype: Its antigen remains unidentified. Base qualities are not recorded, but no much larger clone differs from it by a single base.

According to the germline V gene, CDR1 reads SQVTM and CDR2 reads ANQGSEA. V is pared back by 7 bases and J by 6 bases, with 16 bases lying between the germline termini. The CDR3 runs 13 amino acids, cysteine and phenylalanine included. Kept here is only the CDR3 DNA, which spans 39 bases and is read in frame from base 1. Donors were 39 systemically healthy Caucasian individuals from Russia aged roughly 6 to 95 years. About 10 milliliters of peripheral blood were drawn from each donor into EDTA-treated Vacutainer tubes. PBMCs were isolated by Ficoll-Paque density-gradient centrifugation, with at least 6.5 million obtained per sample. Trizol reagent was used to extract total RNA from PBMCs, with at least 6 micrograms per sample. The percentages of naive CD45RAhigh/CD27high T cells were determined by flow cytometry on a PBMC aliquot from every donor. Library construction relied on 5' RACE. The reads were generated on an Illumina HiSeq 2500. A second PCR of roughly 7 to 11 cycles was performed with a sample-barcoded 5' primer and a J-beta primer mix. Each TCR beta cDNA molecule received a unique molecular identifier from a template-switch 5' adaptor carrying 12 random nucleotides. Each sample yielded at least 2.5 million CDR3-containing paired-end reads. The Mint cDNA synthesis kit, primed by a TRBC-specific oligonucleotide, was used to synthesize first-strand cDNA from all RNA. Following uracil-DNA glycosylase treatment, a first 18-cycle PCR with universal primers M1SS and BC2_uni_R was performed on all cDNA. On the study's bioinformatics: Normalization of each sample was performed by random selection of 1 million high-quality reads, each carrying a distinct molecular identifier. Instead of being binned into consensus sequences, reads with shared molecular identifiers were discarded. MiTCR, set to a Q25 quality threshold and the strictest error-elimination algorithm, was used for CDR3 identification, clonotype clustering and error correction. Lower-bound total TCR beta diversity was estimated with a nonparametric unseen species model using Euler transformation. TCRdb reran the public reads through fastp at Q25 and MiXCR, keeping productive beta chains. Rows are unified per CDR3 protein, each entry keeping the most common DNA and genes. Clone size and V and J calls follow TCRdb, not the original study. The sample table contains about 1.4 million distinct CDR3 sequences; only one count was recorded for roughly 64% of them. Together, the top ten hold 5% to 7% of the sample.

The origin of this receptor is a man aged 18-30 years in good health. This sequence uses TRBV29-1 and TRBJ2-1, with the D gene uncertain. The sequencing input was blood. The bases read TGCAGCGGGGATGGGAATCGGTTCAATGAGCAGTTCTTC. Its translation reads: CSGDGNRFNEQFF.